This T cell receptor (beta chain) was identified during a study of blood T cell repertoires in COVID-19. Method: immunoSEQ multiplex PCR; TCRdb's copy keeps in-frame clones and lacks some. The sample contains about 170,000 clones, roughly four fifths of which appear only once. This clone was counted between two and nine times. In germline, CDR1 is SEHNR, CDR2 FQNEAQ (reference sequence). The CDR3 sequence is 12 residues long. Trimming pared 5 bases from V and 5 bases from J, leaving 7 bases between. The chain couples TRBV7-9 to TRBJ2-1; D is uncertain. The origin of this receptor is a man between 65 and 85 years old with active or convalescent COVID-19. The sequenced material came from peripheral blood. This CDR3 reads CASSMSNNEQFF. The CDR3, as DNA: TGTGCCAGCAGCATGAGTAACAATGAGCAGTTCTTC.